A selection of T cell receptor beta chains follows, all from one sample in a study of blood T cell repertoires in COVID-19. Generated by immunoSEQ multiplex PCR, the TCRdb table keeps only in-frame clones and is missing some. The sample carries over 150,000 clones, roughly 88% recorded once. The sample was peripheral blood. These receptors were obtained from a young man with COVID-19, enrolled during active disease. Both conserved end residues are part of each CDR3. The D gene is left open where the match is weak. A row's size may be missing; if present it is once, few, many or a size class.

d_gene	j_gene	abundance	v_gene	CDR3nt	CDR3aa
TRBD2	TRBJ2-1	few	TRBV7-2	TGTGCCAGCAGCTTAGTTCCGGCGGGAGTGGCATACAATGAGCAGTTCTTC	CASSLVPAGVAYNEQFF
.	TRBJ1-5	.	TRBV30	TGTGCCTGGAGTGTAAAGCAGGCTGGCAGCAATCAGCCCCAGCATTTT	CAWSVKQAGSNQPQHF
.	TRBJ1-1	.	TRBV19	TGTGCCACCCAGCCACATTTGTGGGGGGGGATGAACACTGAAGCTTTCTTT	CATQPHLWGGMNTEAFF
.	TRBJ2-1	few	TRBV19	TGTGCCAGTAGTAAGGGACTTCTCAATGAGCAGTTCTTC	CASSKGLLNEQFF
TRBD1	TRBJ2-7	.	TRBV3-1/TRBV3-2	TGTGCCAGCAGCCAACGCCGGGACAGGGAACTGTGGGAGCAGTACTTC	CASSQRRDRELWEQYF
.	TRBJ2-7	.	TRBV5-1	TGCGCCAGCAGCTTGTCGGACCGGGGATACGAGCAGTACTTC	CASSLSDRGYEQYF
.	TRBJ2-7	.	TRBV15	TGTGCCACCAGCAGAGAGGAGGGAGGTCCCCTCGAGCAGTACTTC	CATSREEGGPLEQYF
.	TRBJ2-3	.	TRBV27	TGTGCCAGCAGTTGGGGGGGGCAACGGTCCACAGATACGCAGTATTTT	CASSWGGQRSTDTQYF
TRBD2	TRBJ2-3	.	TRBV6-2/TRBV6-3	TGTGCCAGCAGTTTTCGGGCTAGCGGGAGTCTCGGTACGCAGTATTTT	CASSFRASGSLGTQYF
.	TRBJ2-2	.	TRBV4-2	TGTGCCAGCAGCCAAGCCAGGGCTACCACCGGGGAGCTGTTTTTT	CASSQARATTGELFF
.	TRBJ2-7	.	TRBV10-1	TGCGCCAGCAGTGACATCTATTTCTACGAGCAGTACTTC	CASSDIYFYEQYF
TRBD2	TRBJ2-7	.	TRBV19	TGTGCCAGCGCGGATAGCGGGAGCTCCTACGAGCAGTACTTC	CASADSGSSYEQYF
TRBD1	TRBJ2-7	.	TRBV12-3/TRBV12-4	TGTGCCAGCAGATCCGACAGGGGGTACGAGCAGTACTTC	CASRSDRGYEQYF
.	TRBJ2-3	.	TRBV6-6	TGTGCCAGCAGTTCCCCTAACCGTGGACAGACAGATACGCAGTATTTT	CASSSPNRGQTDTQYF
TRBD2	TRBJ2-1	.	TRBV19	TGTGCCAGTAGTACAAGTGGACTAGCCTACAATGAGCAGTTCTTC	CASSTSGLAYNEQFF
TRBD2	TRBJ2-1	.	TRBV6-5	TGTGCCAGCAAGTACGAGGGAGGGGCCCCCCATGAGCAGTTCTTC	CASKYEGGAPHEQFF
.	TRBJ1-2	.	TRBV9	TGTGCCAGCAGCGTAGGGGCCAGCAACTATGGCTACACCTTC	CASSVGASNYGYTF
TRBD1	TRBJ1-1	.	TRBV7-2	TGTGCCAGCAGAGGGGCAGGGGGCCTCGCTGAAGCTTTCTTT	CASRGAGGLAEAFF
.	TRBJ1-3	.	TRBV7-9	TGTGCCAGCAGGACACAGTACTCTGGAAACACCATATATTTT	CASRTQYSGNTIYF
TRBD1	TRBJ2-7	.	TRBV7-2	TGTGCCAGCAGCCCGGAAACAGGGGGGCCCTACGAGCAGTACTTC	CASSPETGGPYEQYF
TRBD2	TRBJ2-1	.	TRBV4-3	TGCGCCAGCAGCCAAGAACTAGCGGGAGTCGGAATCAATGAGCAGTTCTTC	CASSQELAGVGINEQFF
TRBD2	TRBJ2-1	few	TRBV19	TGTGCCAGTAGTATCAGCCTAGCGGGAGTTAATGAGCAGTTCTTC	CASSISLAGVNEQFF
TRBD1	TRBJ2-1	.	TRBV5-1	TGCGCCAGCAGCTGGACCCGGGACAGGGGGCGAGTCAATGAGCAGTTCTTC	CASSWTRDRGRVNEQFF
TRBD2	TRBJ2-3	once	TRBV4-1	TGCGCCAGCAGCCAACCGGGGCTTAGCGGGAGGGTAAGCACAAGTAGGACAGATACGCAGTATTTT	CASSQPGLSGRVSTSRTDTQYF
TRBD1	TRBJ2-2	.	TRBV6-2/TRBV6-3	TGTGCCAGCAGTTACGCGACAGGGCAAGTTAGGACCGGGGAGCTGTTTTTT	CASSYATGQVRTGELFF
TRBD1	TRBJ1-4	.	TRBV9	TGTGCCAGCAGCGCCGAGGGTGGAGGACAGGGTGAAAAACTGCTTTTT	CASSAEGGGQGEKLLF
TRBD2	TRBJ2-2	.	TRBV7-9	TGTGCCAGCAGCTTATGGGGAGGGGACACCGGGGAGCTGTTTTTT	CASSLWGGDTGELFF
TRBD1	TRBJ2-7	.	TRBV28	TGTGCCAGCAGGGCCGGGACAGACTCCTACGAGCAGTACTTC	CASRAGTDSYEQYF
.	TRBJ2-2	.	TRBV27	TGTGCCAGCAGTTCAGAGAACACCGGGGAGCTGTTTTTT	CASSSENTGELFF
.	TRBJ1-2	.	TRBV6-4	TGTGCCCGACGAGAGGGAAACTATGGCTACACCTTC	CARREGNYGYTF
TRBD2	TRBJ2-7	.	TRBV5-1	TGCGCCAGCACCAACTTGGGGGCGGGAGGGTCGTACGAGCAGTACTTC	CASTNLGAGGSYEQYF
TRBD1	TRBJ1-1	.	TRBV27	TGTGCCAGCAGTTTAGGACCAGGGGGACACACTGAAGCTTTCTTT	CASSLGPGGHTEAFF
TRBD1	TRBJ1-5	.	TRBV7-9	TGTGCCAGCCGGGACAGTAGCAATCAGCCCCAGCATTTT	CASRDSSNQPQHF
.	TRBJ2-5	.	TRBV7-6	TGTGCCAGCAGCCCACGACTAGTAGGGCGTGAGACCCAGTACTTC	CASSPRLVGRETQYF
.	TRBJ1-2	.	TRBV18	TGTGCCAGCTCACCGAGTAGGTCGGGGGATGGCTACACCTTC	CASSPSRSGDGYTF
.	TRBJ2-7	once	TRBV10-2	TGCGCCAGCAGCAGGATGGATCCCGAGCAGTACTTC	CASSRMDPEQYF
TRBD1	TRBJ1-4	.	TRBV7-9	TGTGCCAGCAGCTTAACAGGGGGCAAAGGGGAAAAACTGTTTTTT	CASSLTGGKGEKLFF
TRBD2	TRBJ2-5	.	TRBV28	TGTGCCAGCAGTTGGTTGGCTAGCGGGAGTTGTAGGGAGACCCAGTACTTC	CASSWLASGSCRETQYF
.	TRBJ2-1	.	TRBV7-8	TGTGCCAGCAGCACTCGGGGACTCGGTGAGCAGTTCTTC	CASSTRGLGEQFF
.	TRBJ1-4	.	TRBV7-9	TGTGCCAGCAGCTTAGAGATCGAAAAACTGCTTTTT	CASSLEIEKLLF
.	TRBJ1-5	.	TRBV2	TGTGCCAGCAGTGAAGCTAATCGGCCCCAGCATTTT	CASSEANRPQHF
.	TRBJ2-3	.	TRBV5-1	TGCGCCAGCAGCTTGGACGGGAGCGGTGTAACAGATACGCAGTATTTT	CASSLDGSGVTDTQYF
TRBD2	TRBJ2-2	.	TRBV7-2	TGTGCCAGCAGCCCTAACGGGGGGTCTTCCGGGGAGCTGTTTTTT	CASSPNGGSSGELFF
TRBD1	TRBJ1-4	.	TRBV30	TGTGCCGTACAGGGGGGGCCTAATGAAAAACTGCTTTTT	CAVQGGPNEKLLF
TRBD1	TRBJ1-5	.	TRBV9	TGTGCCAGCAGCGTAGGGACAGGACGGAATCAGCCCCAGCATTTT	CASSVGTGRNQPQHF
TRBD1	TRBJ2-7	.	TRBV28	TGTGCCAGCATGGGGACAGGGTTAGGAGGGGAGCAGTACTTC	CASMGTGLGGEQYF
.	TRBJ1-4	.	TRBV5-1	TGCGCCAGCAGCTTGGACGGAGGGGAAAAACTGCTTTTT	CASSLDGGEKLLF
.	TRBJ1-4	.	TRBV11-2	TGTGCCAGCAGCTGGACAGACCGTGAAAAACTGCTTTTT	CASSWTDREKLLF
TRBD1	TRBJ2-1	.	TRBV28	TGTGCCAGCAGTCGGACAGGGGGCTACAATGAGCAGTTCTTC	CASSRTGGYNEQFF
.	TRBJ2-1	.	TRBV9	TGTGCCAGCAGCGCCCGCGACAGGACCTACAATGAGCAGTTCTTC	CASSARDRTYNEQFF
TRBD1	TRBJ2-1	.	TRBV19	TGTGCCAGTAGCAGGAATTCCGGGACAGGGGGCAATGAGCAGTTCTTC	CASSRNSGTGGNEQFF
TRBD1	TRBJ1-4	.	TRBV27	TGTGCCAGCAGCCTTGCGACAGGGGCTAATGAAAAACTGCTTTTT	CASSLATGANEKLLF
.	TRBJ1-4	.	TRBV7-2	TGTGCCAGCAGCTTAGATCTGACAGGTCGGACTGTTTTT	CASSLDLTGRTVF